This T cell receptor (beta chain) was obtained from a study of CD8 T cells in ankylosing spondylitis. General study points: Typical of ankylosing spondylitis blood, it appeared, was a TCR beta motif of about eight highly homologous variants.

A single record per CDR3 protein comes from TCRdb applying MiXCR to the 5' RACE reads. Of more than 600,000 distinct CDR3 sequences detected, roughly 19% appear once; the ten largest clones hold roughly a fifth. A note on this clonotype: The antigen is undetermined.

The CDR3 contains 16 residues. Germline V CDR1 and CDR2: MNHEY, SVGEGT. V lost 2 bases, J lost 0 bases, and 4 bases stayed unmatched. The genes are TRBV6-2 or TRBV6-3 and TRBJ2-1; TRBD2 matches at 7 bases. The sequence was collected from a male donor with ankylosing spondylitis. The material sequenced was blood, either unsorted or a sorted T cell fraction (not recorded which). The chain's CDR3 is CASSYGRESSYNEQFF. CDR3 DNA sequence: TGTGCCAGCAGTTACGGGCGGGAGAGCTCCTACAATGAGCAGTTCTTC.